This TCR beta chain was identified in a study of OX40 agonist ivuxolimab in advanced cancers. Germline values: CDR1 LGHNT, CDR2 FRNRAP. This CDR3 has 16 residues. J was trimmed by 9 bases and V by 7 bases; bases with no gene match: 16. Here immunoSEQ multiplex PCR was the method, and the copy in TCRdb shows in-frame clones only, minus some. The sample lists some 76,000 clones, over 90% occurring once. The J gene is TRBJ2-1, the V gene TRBV12-5; 9 bases are a match to TRBD1. The TCR was taken from an adult with an advanced solid tumor such as melanoma, head and neck, liver or kidney cancer. Sequencing was performed on CD4+ or CD8+ T cells sorted from blood, taken in a trial of the OX40 agonist ivuxolimab. The DNA for the CDR3 is TGTGCTAGTGCCAGTCCGGGACAGGGCTATCACAGTGAGCAGTTCTTC. This gives the protein CASASPGQGYHSEQFF.